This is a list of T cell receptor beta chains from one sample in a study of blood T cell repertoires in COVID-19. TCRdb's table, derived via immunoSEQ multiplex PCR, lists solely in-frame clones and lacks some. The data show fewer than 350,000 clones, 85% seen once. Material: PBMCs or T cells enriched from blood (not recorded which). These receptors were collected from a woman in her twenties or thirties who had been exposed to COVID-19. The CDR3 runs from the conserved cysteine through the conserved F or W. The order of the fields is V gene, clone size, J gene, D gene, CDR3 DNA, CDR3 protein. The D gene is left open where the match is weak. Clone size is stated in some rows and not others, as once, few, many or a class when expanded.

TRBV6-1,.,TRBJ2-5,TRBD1,TGTGCCAGCAGTGAAGGCAGGGGGCAAGGGGAGACCCAGTACTTC,CASSEGRGQGETQYF
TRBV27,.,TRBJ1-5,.,TGTGCCAGCAGAGTCGGTTCGAGCAATCAGCCCCAGCATTTT,CASRVGSSNQPQHF
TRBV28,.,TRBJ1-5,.,TGTGCCAGCAGTTTCGGAACAGGAGTCCTCAATCAGCCCCAGCATTTT,CASSFGTGVLNQPQHF
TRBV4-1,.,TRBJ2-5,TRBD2,TGCGCCAGCAGCCAAGTTAGCGGGAGGGCACAAGAGACCCAGTACTTC,CASSQVSGRAQETQYF
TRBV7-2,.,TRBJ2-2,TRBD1,TGTGCCAGCAGCTCGGGGAGGACAGGGGGCTCCGGGGAGCTGTTTTTT,CASSSGRTGGSGELFF
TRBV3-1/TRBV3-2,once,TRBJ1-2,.,TGTGCCAGCAGCCAGTCTCCGGGTCAAGTATATGGCTACACCTTC,CASSQSPGQVYGYTF
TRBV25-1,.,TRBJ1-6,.,TGTGCCAGCAGGAGGGGGACGAATTATAATTCACCCCTCCACTTT,CASRRGTNYNSPLHF
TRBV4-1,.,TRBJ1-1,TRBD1,TGCGCCAGCAGCTACGGACAGGGAAGGGTTGAAGCTTTCTTT,CASSYGQGRVEAFF
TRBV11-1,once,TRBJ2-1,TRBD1,TGTGCCAGCAGCTCCCGGGACAGGGGGAGCGATGAGCAGTTCTTC,CASSSRDRGSDEQFF
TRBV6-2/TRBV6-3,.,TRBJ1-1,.,TGTGCCAGCAGTTACTCGAGTCTAGCCAGGGAGGTGAAAGCTTTCTTT,CASSYSSLAREVKAFF
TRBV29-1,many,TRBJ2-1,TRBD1,TGCAGCCTTAGCGAACAGGGGCCTTACAATGAGCAGTTCTTC,CSLSEQGPYNEQFF
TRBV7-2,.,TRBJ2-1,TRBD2,TGTGCCAGCAGCTTAGTTCGCCGGTCTAGCGGAGCGTCCTACAATGAGCAGTTCTTC,CASSLVRRSSGASYNEQFF
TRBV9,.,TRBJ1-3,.,TGTGCCAGCAGCGTTGTGTCGGGATTCTCTGGAAACACCATATATTTT,CASSVVSGFSGNTIYF
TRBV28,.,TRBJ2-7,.,TGTGCCAGCAGTTTTTACTCGGTAACCTACGAGCAGTACTTC,CASSFYSVTYEQYF
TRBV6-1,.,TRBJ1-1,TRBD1,TGTGCCAGCAGTGTACGGGACAGGGGAAGGGACACTGAAGCTTTCTTT,CASSVRDRGRDTEAFF
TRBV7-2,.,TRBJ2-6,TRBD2,TGTGCCAGCAGCTCTAGGTGGGAGGGGTCGAGCTCTGGGGCCAACGTCCTGACTTTC,CASSSRWEGSSSGANVLTF
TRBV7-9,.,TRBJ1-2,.,TGTGCCAGCAGCTTAGTCCCAGGAAACTATGGCTACACCTTC,CASSLVPGNYGYTF
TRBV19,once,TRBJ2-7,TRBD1,TGTGCCAGTAGTATAATCGGGACAGGAGACTCCTACGAGCAGTACTTC,CASSIIGTGDSYEQYF
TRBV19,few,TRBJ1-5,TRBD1,TGTGCCAGTAGTCGACAGGGAGGTCAGCCCCAGCATTTT,CASSRQGGQPQHF
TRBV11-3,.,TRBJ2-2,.,TGTGCCAGCAGCTTTACTAGCCCCGGGGAGCTGTTTTTT,CASSFTSPGELFF
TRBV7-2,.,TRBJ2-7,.,TGTGCCAGCAGCTCCGGGACAATAGGCGAGCAGTACTTC,CASSSGTIGEQYF
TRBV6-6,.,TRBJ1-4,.,TGTGCCAGCAGTGGCCCTGACAGGCTAGATGAAAAACTGTTTTTT,CASSGPDRLDEKLFF
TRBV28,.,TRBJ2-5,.,TGTGCCAGCAGATTACGAGAGACCCAGTACTTC,CASRLRETQYF
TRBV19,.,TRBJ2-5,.,TGTGCCAGTAGTTATCAGGGGCCTCAAGAGACCCAGTACTTC,CASSYQGPQETQYF
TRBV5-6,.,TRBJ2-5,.,TGTGCCAGCAGCTTGGGTCCAGGAGGAGAGACCCAGTACTTC,CASSLGPGGETQYF
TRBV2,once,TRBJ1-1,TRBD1,TGTGCCAGCACGGACAGGTTTATGAACACTGAAGCTTTCTTT,CASTDRFMNTEAFF
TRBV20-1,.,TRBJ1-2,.,TGCAGTGCTAGTAGGACGGAGGCCTATGGCTACACCTTC,CSASRTEAYGYTF
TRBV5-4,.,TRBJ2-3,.,TGTGCCAGCAGCTTAGACAATACAGATACGCAGTATTTT,CASSLDNTDTQYF
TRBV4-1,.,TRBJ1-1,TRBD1,TGCGCCAGCAGCCAAGATCCAAGGACAGGGGTAGACACTGAAGCTTTCTTT,CASSQDPRTGVDTEAFF
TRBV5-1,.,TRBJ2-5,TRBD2,TGCGCCAGCAGCCCCCGGGGGGGGGAGACCCAGTACTTC,CASSPRGGETQYF
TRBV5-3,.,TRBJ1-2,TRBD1,TGTGCCAGAAGCAGGGGGACAGGGGGCCAAAACTATGGCTACACCTTC,CARSRGTGGQNYGYTF
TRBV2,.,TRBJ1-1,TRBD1,TGTGCCAGCAGTCTTCGCCTGACAGGGGGCACTGAAGCTTTCTTT,CASSLRLTGGTEAFF
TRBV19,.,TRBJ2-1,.,TGTGCCAGTAGTCCAGACAGGCGGAATGAGCAGTTCTTC,CASSPDRRNEQFF
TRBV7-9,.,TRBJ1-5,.,TGTGCCAGCAGTAGGCTATCTCTAGATCAGCCCCAGCATTTT,CASSRLSLDQPQHF
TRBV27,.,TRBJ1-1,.,TGTGCCAGCAGTGGGTGGACAGATAATGAAGCTTTCTTT,CASSGWTDNEAFF
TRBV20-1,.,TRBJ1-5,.,TGCAGTGCTAGTCTCGGGGTAGGCAATCAGCCCCAGCATTTT,CSASLGVGNQPQHF
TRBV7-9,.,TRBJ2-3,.,TGTGCCAGCGGCCCGTCCCAGGTAGATACGCAGTATTTT,CASGPSQVDTQYF